These T cell receptor beta chains were read from a single sample in a study of T cells after yellow fever vaccination. Each CDR3 protein gets one entry after TCRdb re-called the 5' RACE reads with MiXCR. The top ten clones hold 2.5% to 3.5% of a sample with hundreds of thousands of distinct CDR3 sequences, around 12% of them seen once. This sample comprised CD4+ T cells sorted from PBMCs, obtained 15 days after the yellow fever booster vaccination. All receptors come from a young man who received the YFV17D yellow fever vaccine. Each CDR3 is given with its conserved first and last residue. D genes are given only for firm matches. Clone size is given for some rows only: seen once, a few or many times, or a class if the clone is expanded.

>TRBV18|once|TRBJ1-5|NA
TGTGCCAGTTCGACACCATTGGTTAATTATAGCAATCAGCCCCAGCATTTT
CASSTPLVNYSNQPQHF
>TRBV7-3|NA|TRBJ2-5|TRBD1
TGTGCCAGCAGCTTAGGGACAGCCCACCAAGAGACCCAGTACTTC
CASSLGTAHQETQYF
>TRBV5-1|many|TRBJ2-5|NA
TGCGCCAGCAGCTTGTTAGGGGGGGCCACGGAGACCCAGTACTTC
CASSLLGGATETQYF
>TRBV20-1|NA|TRBJ1-6|NA
TGCAGTGCTAAGCCTACTGATTCACCCCTCCACTTT
CSAKPTDSPLHF
>TRBV6-2/TRBV6-3|NA|TRBJ2-3|NA
TGTGCCAGCAGTTACGGGGGGTCGGCAGATACGCAGTATTTT
CASSYGGSADTQYF
>TRBV20-1|few|TRBJ1-5|TRBD1
TGCAGTGCTAGTATAGGGGGCCCTGGCAATCAGCCCCAGCATTTT
CSASIGGPGNQPQHF
>TRBV12-3/TRBV12-4|NA|TRBJ1-5|TRBD1
TGTGCCAGCAGCAGACGTCAGGGGGGGCAGCCCCAGCATTTT
CASSRRQGGQPQHF
>TRBV4-2|few|TRBJ2-5|NA
TGTGCCAGCAGCCAAGTCGGTAGGGAGACCCAGTACTTC
CASSQVGRETQYF
>TRBV10-3|few|TRBJ1-2|TRBD1
TGTGCCATCAGCCGGACAGGGGCTCGCTACACCTTC
CAISRTGARYTF
>TRBV5-1|NA|TRBJ2-1|NA
TGCGCCAGCAGCCCGGCAGGGGATTCCTACAATGAGCAGTTCTTC
CASSPAGDSYNEQFF